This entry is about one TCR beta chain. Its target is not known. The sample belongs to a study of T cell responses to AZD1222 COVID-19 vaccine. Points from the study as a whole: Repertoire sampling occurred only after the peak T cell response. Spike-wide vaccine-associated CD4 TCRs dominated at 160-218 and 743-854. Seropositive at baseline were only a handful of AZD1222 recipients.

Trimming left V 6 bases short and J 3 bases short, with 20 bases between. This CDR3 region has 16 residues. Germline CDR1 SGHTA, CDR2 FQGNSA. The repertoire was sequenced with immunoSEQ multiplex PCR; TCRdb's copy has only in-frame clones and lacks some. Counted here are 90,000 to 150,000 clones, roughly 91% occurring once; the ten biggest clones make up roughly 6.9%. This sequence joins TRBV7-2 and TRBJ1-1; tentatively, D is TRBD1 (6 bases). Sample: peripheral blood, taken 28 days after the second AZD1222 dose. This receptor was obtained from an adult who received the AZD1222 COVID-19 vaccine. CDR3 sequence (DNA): TGTGCCAGCAGGACCCTCTTAACAGGGAAGGACACTGAAGCTTTCTTT. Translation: CASRTLLTGKDTEAFF.